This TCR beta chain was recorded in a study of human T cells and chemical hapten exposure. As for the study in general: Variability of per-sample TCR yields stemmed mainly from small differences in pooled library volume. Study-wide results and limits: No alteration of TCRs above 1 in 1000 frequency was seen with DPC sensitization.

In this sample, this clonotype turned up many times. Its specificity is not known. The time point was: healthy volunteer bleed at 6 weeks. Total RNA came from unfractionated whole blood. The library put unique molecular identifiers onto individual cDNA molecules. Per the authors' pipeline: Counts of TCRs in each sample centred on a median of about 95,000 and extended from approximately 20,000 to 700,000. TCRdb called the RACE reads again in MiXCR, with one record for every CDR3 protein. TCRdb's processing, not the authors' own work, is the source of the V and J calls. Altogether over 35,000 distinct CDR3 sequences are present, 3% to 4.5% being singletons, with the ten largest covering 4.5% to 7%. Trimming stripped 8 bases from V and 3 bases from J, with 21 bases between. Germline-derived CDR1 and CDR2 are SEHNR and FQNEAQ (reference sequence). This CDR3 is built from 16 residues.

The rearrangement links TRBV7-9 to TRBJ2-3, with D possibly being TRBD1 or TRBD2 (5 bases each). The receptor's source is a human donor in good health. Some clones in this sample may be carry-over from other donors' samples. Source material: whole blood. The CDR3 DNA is TGTGCCAGCTGGCTCAAAAAAGGGGAGTCAACAGATACGCAGTATTTT. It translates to CASWLKKGESTDTQYF.